Listed here is a single TCR beta chain. Its specificity is unknown. The sample belongs to a study of T cells in Graves' hyperthyroidism and ophthalmopathy. Study findings and constraints: Model-based prediction identified ophthalmopathy a median approximately 6 months prior to its onset.

J was trimmed by 0 bases and V by 4 bases; bases with no gene match: 2. This CDR3 comprises 15 residues. The germline V gene has CDR1 MNHGY and CDR2 SVAAGI. Using RNA transcripts as the source, TCR beta CDR3 regions were amplified. TCR CDR3 underwent first-round RT-PCR with the HTBI primer set. Each CDR3 protein gets one entry after TCRdb re-called the multiplex PCR reads with MiXCR. Of fewer than 400,000 distinct CDR3 sequences in the sample, 15% to 18% are singletons; the top ten hold around 30%. For the diagnoses, clinical symptoms, serum thyroxine and TRAb, thyroid ultrasound and orbital computed tomography were used.

Sequences were obtained from blood. The receptor was isolated from a woman aged 18 to 35 with Graves' hyperthyroidism that later progressed to Graves' ophthalmopathy. V gene TRBV6-9 combines with J gene TRBJ2-3; 9 bases are a match to TRBD1. The CDR3 nucleotides are TGTGCCAGCAGTTCTACAGGGGGCAGCACAGATACGCAGTATTTT. The encoded protein is CASSSTGGSTDTQYF.